This T cell receptor (beta chain) was captured by sequencing in a study of blood T cell repertoires in COVID-19. Across the whole study: The cDNA or gDNA used as material had been derived from T cells, B-cell-depleted T cells, or PBMCs.

This CDR3 is built from 15 residues. The V gene's germline CDR1 is SGDLS and CDR2 YYNGEE. Trimming stripped 4 bases from V and 6 bases from J, with 16 bases between. Original handling: The authors estimated nucleated cell counts from reference gene primer amplification. The protocol was immunoSEQ multiplex PCR, while the TCRdb copy is restricted to in-frame clones and leaves out a portion. That table furnishes V, J and clone size, whereas the DNA furnished D and trimming. The profile shows about 100,000 clones, around 81% of them singletons. This sequence joins TRBV9 and TRBJ2-2, with D possibly matching TRBD2 (5 bases). Sequencing input: peripheral blood. This receptor was identified in a man in his fifties or sixties with active or convalescent COVID-19. This CDR3 is CASSPSLLVAGELFF. The CDR3 DNA reads TGTGCCAGCAGCCCTAGCCTCCTAGTCGCCGGGGAGCTGTTTTTT.